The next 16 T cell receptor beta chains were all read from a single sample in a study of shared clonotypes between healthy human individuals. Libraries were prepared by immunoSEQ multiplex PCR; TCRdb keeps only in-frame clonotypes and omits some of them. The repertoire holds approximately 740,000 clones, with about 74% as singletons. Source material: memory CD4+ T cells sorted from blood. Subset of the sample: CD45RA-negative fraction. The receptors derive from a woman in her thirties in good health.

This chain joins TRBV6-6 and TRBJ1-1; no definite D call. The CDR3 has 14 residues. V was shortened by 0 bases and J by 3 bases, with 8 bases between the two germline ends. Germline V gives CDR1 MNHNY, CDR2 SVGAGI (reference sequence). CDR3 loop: CASSYSIRDTEAFF. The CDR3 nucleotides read TGTGCCAGCAGTTACTCGATTAGGGACACTGAAGCTTTCTTT.

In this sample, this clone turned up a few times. Here the CDR3 DNA reads TGTGCCAGCAGCGACAGACAGGGACTTGTCTACGAGCAGTACTTC. Its translation is CASSDRQGLVYEQYF. V gene TRBV14 combines with J gene TRBJ2-7, with a tentative D call TRBD1 (7 bases). Germline lookup yields CDR1 SGHDN and CDR2 FVKESK. V lost 5 bases to trimming and J lost 3 bases, with 17 bases between them. The CDR3 extends over 15 amino acids.

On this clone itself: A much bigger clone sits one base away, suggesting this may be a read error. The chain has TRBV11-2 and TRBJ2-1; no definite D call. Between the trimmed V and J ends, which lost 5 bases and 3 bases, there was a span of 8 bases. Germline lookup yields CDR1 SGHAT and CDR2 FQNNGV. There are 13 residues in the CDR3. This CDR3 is CASSRPDYNEQFF. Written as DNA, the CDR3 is TGTGCCAGCAGCCGGCCCGACTACAATGAGCAGTTCTTC.

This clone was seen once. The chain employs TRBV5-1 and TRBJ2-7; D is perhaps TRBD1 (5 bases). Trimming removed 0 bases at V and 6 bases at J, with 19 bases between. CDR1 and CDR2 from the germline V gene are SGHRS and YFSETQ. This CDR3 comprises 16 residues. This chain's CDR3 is CASSLGVGAGSLEQYF. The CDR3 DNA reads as TGCGCCAGCAGCTTGGGAGTTGGGGCAGGGTCCCTCGAGCAGTACTTC.

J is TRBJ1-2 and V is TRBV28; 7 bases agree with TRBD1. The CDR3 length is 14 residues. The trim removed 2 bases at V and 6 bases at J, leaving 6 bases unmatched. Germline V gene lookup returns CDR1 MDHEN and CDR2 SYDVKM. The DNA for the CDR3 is TGTGCCAGCAGTTTAGCCGGCGGGACAGATGGCTACACCTTC. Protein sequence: CASSLAGGTDGYTF.

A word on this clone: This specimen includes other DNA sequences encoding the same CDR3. The CDR3 is CASSQEGRNTEAFF. In nucleotides, the CDR3 is TGCGCCAGCAGCCAGGAAGGACGGAACACTGAAGCTTTCTTT. The chain recombines TRBV4-1 with TRBJ1-1, with D hard to call. The germline V gene has CDR1 MGHRA and CDR2 YSYEKL. V shed 3 bases and J shed 1 base, with 9 bases lying between them. The CDR3 covers 14 residues.

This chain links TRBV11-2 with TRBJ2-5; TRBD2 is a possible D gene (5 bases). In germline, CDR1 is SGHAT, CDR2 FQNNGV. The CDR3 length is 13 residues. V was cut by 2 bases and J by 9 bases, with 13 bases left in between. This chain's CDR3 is CASSLSGPGAQYF. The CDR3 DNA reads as TGTGCCAGCAGCTTAAGCGGCCCCGGGGCCCAGTACTTC.

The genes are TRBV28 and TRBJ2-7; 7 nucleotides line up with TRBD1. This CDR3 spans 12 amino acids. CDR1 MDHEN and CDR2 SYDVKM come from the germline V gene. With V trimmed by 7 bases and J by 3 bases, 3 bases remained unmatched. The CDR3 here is CASKGQNYEQYF. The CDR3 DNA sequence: TGTGCCAGCAAGGGACAGAACTACGAGCAGTACTTC. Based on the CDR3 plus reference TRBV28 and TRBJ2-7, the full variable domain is DVKVTQSSRYLVKRTGEKVFLECVQDMDHENMFWYRQDPGLGLRLIYFSYDVKMKEKGDIPEGYSVSREKKERFSLILESASTNQTSMYLCASKGQNYEQYFGPGTRLTVT.

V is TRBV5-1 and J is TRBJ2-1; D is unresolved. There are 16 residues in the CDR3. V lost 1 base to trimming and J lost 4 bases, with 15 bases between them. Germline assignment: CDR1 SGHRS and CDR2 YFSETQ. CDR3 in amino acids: CASSLYATLPYNEQFF. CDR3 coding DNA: TGCGCCAGCAGCTTGTACGCAACTCTACCGTACAATGAGCAGTTCTTC.

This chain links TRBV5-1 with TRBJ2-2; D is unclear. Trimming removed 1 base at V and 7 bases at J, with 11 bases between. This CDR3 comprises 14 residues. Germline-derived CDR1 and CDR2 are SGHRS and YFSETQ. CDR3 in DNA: TGCGCCAGCAGCTTGAGCATGTCGGGCGGGGAGCTGTTTTTT. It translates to CASSLSMSGGELFF.

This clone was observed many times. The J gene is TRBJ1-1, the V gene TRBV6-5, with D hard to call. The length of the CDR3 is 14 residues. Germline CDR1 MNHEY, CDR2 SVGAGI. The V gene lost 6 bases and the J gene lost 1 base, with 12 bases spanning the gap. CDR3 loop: CASRSGRENTEAFF. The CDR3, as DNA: TGTGCCAGCAGATCCGGACGGGAGAACACTGAAGCTTTCTTT.

CDR3 sequence (DNA): TGTGCCAGCCGTCCCGGTCAGGGAATCGACGAGCAGTACTTC. Translating gives CASRPGQGIDEQYF. V usage is TRBV27 and J usage is TRBJ2-7; D is possibly TRBD1 (5 bases). Germline CDR1 and CDR2: MNHEY and SMNVEV (reference sequence). V lost 8 bases, J lost 5 bases, and 19 bases lay in between. This CDR3 has 14 residues.

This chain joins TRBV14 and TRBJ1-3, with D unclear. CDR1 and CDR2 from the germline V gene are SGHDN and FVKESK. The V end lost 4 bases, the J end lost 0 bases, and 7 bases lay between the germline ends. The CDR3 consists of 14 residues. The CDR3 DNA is TGTGCCAGCAGCCTCAAGTCCTCTGGAAACACCATATATTTT. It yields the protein CASSLKSSGNTIYF.

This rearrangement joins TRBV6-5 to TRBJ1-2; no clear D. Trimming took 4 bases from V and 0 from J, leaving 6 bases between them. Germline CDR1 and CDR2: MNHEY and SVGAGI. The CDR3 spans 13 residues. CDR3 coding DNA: TGTGCCAGCAGTTCTCGATCTAACTATGGCTACACCTTC. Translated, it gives CASSSRSNYGYTF.

CDR3 coding DNA: TGTGCCAGCAGTAATAACAAAGGGGCCTACGAGCAGTACTTC. Translation gives CASSNNKGAYEQYF. The V gene is TRBV2, the J gene TRBJ2-7, with a weak D call TRBD1 (5 bases). The CDR3 has 14 residues. The germline V gene encodes CDR1 SNHLY and CDR2 FYNNEI. Trimming left V 5 bases short and J 2 bases short, with 13 bases between.

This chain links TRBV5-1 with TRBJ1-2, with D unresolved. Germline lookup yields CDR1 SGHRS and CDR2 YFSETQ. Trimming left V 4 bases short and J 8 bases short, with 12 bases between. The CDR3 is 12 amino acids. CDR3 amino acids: CASSPGLDGYTF. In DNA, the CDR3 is TGCGCCAGCAGCCCGGGTCTGGACGGCTACACCTTC.